The present T cell receptor beta chain was sequenced within a study of CD8+CD57+ T cells in acquired aplastic anemia. Study context: Sorted CD4+ plus CD8+ cells gave DNA averaging about 3.2 ug. Findings of the study overall: Comparison of patients with controls identified approximately 28 shared CD8+ CDR3 sequences.

This clonotype was picked up one time. What it recognizes is unknown. A much larger clone sits a single nucleotide away, making a read error possible. Genomic DNA was employed as the template in profiling TCR beta VDJ and CDR3. TCRdb called the reads again in MiXCR, with one record for every CDR3 protein. Among about 180,000 distinct CDR3 sequences listed, more than 45% were seen once. All patients picked for sequencing had shown, by flow cytometry, an expansion of CD8+CD57+ cells. Acquired aplastic anemia of severe grade affected all patients. The sequence was collected from a human donor with aplastic anemia. The sequencing sample was made of sorted CD4+, CD8+, or CD8+CD57+ T cells (not recorded which) from PBMCs.

CDR3 in amino acids: CASSWSRGGGTEAFF. CDR3 nucleotides: TGCGCCAGCAGCTGGAGTAGGGGAGGTGGAACTGAAGCTTTCTTT. The V call is TRBV5-1, the J call TRBJ1-1, with D maybe TRBD1 (5 bases). Germline lookup yields CDR1 SGHRS and CDR2 YFSETQ. This CDR3 has 15 amino acids. Trimming stripped 3 bases from V and 5 bases from J, with 17 bases between.